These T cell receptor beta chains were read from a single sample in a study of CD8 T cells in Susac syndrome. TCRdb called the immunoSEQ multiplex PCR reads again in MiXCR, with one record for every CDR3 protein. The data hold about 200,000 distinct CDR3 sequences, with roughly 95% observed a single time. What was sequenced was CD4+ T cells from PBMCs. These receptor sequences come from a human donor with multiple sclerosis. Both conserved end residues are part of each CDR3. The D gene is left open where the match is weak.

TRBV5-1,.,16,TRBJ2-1,CASSLDPSRPGGEQFF,TGCGCCAGCAGCCTGGACCCCTCTCGCCCTGGCGGTGAGCAGTTCTTC
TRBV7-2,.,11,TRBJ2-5,CATRPSETQYF,TGTGCCACCCGACCCTCCGAGACCCAGTACTTC
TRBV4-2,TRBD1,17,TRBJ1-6,CASSQDWGQGPNSPLHF,TGTGCCAGCAGCCAAGATTGGGGACAGGGTCCCAATTCACCCCTCCACTTT
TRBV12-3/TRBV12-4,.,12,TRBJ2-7,CASSPSGREQYF,TGTGCCAGCAGTCCCTCTGGGAGGGAGCAGTACTTC
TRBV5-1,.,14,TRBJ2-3,CASSLDSSTDTQYF,TGCGCCAGCAGCTTGGACAGTTCAACAGATACGCAGTATTTT
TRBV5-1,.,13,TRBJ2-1,CASSSGSRDEQFF,TGCGCCAGCAGCTCGGGCAGTAGGGATGAGCAGTTCTTC
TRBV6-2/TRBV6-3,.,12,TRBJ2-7,CASSRSMGEQYF,TGTGCCAGCAGTCGATCGATGGGGGAGCAGTACTTC
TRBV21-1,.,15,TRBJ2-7,CASSGRLAGPYEQYF,TGTGCCAGCAGCGGACGACTAGCGGGACCGTACGAGCAGTACTTC
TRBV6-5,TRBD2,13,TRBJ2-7,CASRLGLAREQYF,TGTGCCAGCAGACTCGGACTAGCGAGAGAGCAGTACTTC
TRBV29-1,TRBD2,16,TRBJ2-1,CSVGTSGGSSYNEQFF,TGCAGCGTTGGGACTAGCGGGGGGTCCTCCTACAATGAGCAGTTCTTC
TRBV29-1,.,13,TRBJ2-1,CSVNRDPYNEQFF,TGCAGCGTTAACAGGGACCCCTACAATGAGCAGTTCTTC